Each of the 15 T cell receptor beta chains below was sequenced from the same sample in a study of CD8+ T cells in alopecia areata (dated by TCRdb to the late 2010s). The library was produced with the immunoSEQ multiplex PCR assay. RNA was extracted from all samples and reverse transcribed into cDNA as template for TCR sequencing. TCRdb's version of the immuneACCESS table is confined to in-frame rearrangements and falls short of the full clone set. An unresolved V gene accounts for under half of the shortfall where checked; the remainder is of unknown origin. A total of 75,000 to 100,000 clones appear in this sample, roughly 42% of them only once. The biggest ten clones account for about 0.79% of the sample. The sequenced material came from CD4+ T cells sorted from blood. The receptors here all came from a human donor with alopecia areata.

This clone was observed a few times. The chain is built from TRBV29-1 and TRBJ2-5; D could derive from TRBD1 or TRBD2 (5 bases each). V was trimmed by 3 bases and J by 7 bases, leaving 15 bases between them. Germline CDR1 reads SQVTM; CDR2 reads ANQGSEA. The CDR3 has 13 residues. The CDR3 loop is CSVESQWGRTQYF. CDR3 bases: TGCAGCGTTGAGTCTCAGTGGGGGAGGACCCAGTACTTC.

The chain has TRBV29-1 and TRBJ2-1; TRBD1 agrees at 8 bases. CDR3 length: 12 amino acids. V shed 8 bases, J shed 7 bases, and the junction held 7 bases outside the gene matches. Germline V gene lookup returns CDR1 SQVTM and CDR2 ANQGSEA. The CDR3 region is CSLGQGGNEQFF. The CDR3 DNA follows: TGCAGCCTAGGACAGGGCGGGAATGAGCAGTTCTTC.

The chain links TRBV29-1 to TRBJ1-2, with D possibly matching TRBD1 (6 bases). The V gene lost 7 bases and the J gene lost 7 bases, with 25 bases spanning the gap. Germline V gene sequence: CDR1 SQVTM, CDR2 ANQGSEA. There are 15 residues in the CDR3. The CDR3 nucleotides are TGCAGCGCCGACGGAGTCAGGGGTCCGTCGAGTGGCTACACCTTC. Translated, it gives CSADGVRGPSSGYTF.

The CDR3 bases are TGTGCCAGCAGCTTAAGGTTGCGGGGGATCGACGAGCAGTACTTC. The encoded protein is CASSLRLRGIDEQYF. This chain joins TRBV7-3 and TRBJ2-7; TRBD2 matches at 7 bases. The CDR3 consists of 15 residues. V dropped 1 base and J dropped 5; count of bases not matched to a gene: 8. The germline CDR1 and CDR2 sequences are SGHTA and FQGTGA.

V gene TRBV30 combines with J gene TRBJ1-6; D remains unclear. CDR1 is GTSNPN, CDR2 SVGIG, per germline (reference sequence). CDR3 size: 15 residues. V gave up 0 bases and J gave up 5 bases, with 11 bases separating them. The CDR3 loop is CAWSVRRSHNSPLHF. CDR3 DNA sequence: TGTGCCTGGAGTGTAAGACGCAGTCATAATTCACCCCTCCACTTT.

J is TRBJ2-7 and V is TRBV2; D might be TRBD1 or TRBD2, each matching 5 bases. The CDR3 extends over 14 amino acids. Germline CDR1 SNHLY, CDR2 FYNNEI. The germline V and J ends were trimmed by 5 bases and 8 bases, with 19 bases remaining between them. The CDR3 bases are TGTGCCAGCAGTTCTAGGGACGGCAGACGCAAGCAGTACTTC. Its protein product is CASSSRDGRRKQYF. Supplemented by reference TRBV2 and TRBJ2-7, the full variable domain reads EPEVTQTPSHQVTQMGQEVILRCVPISNHLYFYWYRQILGQKVEFLVSFYNNEISEKSEIFDDQFSVERPDGSNFTLKIRSTKLEDSAMYFCASSSRDGRRKQYFGPGTRLTVT.

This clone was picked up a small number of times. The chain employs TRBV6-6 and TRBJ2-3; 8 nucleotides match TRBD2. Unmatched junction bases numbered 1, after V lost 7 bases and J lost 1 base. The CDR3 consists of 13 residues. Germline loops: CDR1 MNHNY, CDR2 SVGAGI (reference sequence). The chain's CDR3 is CASMGLGTDTQYF. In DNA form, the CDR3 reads TGTGCCAGCATGGGACTAGGCACAGATACGCAGTATTTT.

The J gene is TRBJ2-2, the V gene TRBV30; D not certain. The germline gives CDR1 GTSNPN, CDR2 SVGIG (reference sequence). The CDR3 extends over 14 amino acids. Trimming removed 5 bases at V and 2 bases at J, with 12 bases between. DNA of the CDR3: TGTGCCTGGGGGCAGGCGAGAAACACCGGGGAGCTGTTTTTT. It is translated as CAWGQARNTGELFF.

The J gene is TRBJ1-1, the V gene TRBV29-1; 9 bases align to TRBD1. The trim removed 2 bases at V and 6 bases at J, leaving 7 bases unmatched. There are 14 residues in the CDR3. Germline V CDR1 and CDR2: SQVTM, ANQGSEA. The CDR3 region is CSVELRTGESEAFF. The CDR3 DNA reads TGCAGCGTTGAACTTCGGACAGGGGAATCTGAAGCTTTCTTT.

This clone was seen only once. In DNA, the CDR3 is TGTGCGGGCCGCCAGGAGGAGACCCAGTACTTC. This gives the protein CAGRQEETQYF. The chain recombines TRBV7-8 with TRBJ2-5, with D hard to call. Germline V gene data show CDR1 as SGHVS and CDR2 as FQNEAQ. CDR3 size: 11 residues.

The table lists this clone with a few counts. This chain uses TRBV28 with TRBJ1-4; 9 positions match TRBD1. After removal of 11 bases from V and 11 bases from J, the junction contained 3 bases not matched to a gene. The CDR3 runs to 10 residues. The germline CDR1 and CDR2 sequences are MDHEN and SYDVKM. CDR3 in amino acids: CAGGQGKLFF. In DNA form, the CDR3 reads TGTGCCGGCGGACAGGGGAAACTGTTTTTT.

The CDR3: CAWSKVEETQYF. CDR3 nucleotides: TGTGCCTGGAGTAAGGTGGAGGAGACCCAGTACTTC. This chain joins TRBV30 and TRBJ2-5; D uncertain. The CDR3 length is 12 residues. Germline V gene sequence: CDR1 GTSNPN, CDR2 SVGIG (reference sequence). The germline V and J ends were trimmed by 2 bases and 5 bases, with 9 bases remaining between them.

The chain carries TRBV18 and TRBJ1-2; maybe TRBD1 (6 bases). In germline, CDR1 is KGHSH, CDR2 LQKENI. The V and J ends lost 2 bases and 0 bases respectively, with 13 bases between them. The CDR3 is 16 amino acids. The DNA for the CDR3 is TGTGCCAGCTCACCAACGGACAGACGCACTAACTATGGCTACACCTTC. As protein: CASSPTDRRTNYGYTF.

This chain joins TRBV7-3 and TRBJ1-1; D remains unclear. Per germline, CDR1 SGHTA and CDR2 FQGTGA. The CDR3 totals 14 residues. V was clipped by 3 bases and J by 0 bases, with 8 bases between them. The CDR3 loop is CASSFSAMNTEAFF. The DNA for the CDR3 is TGTGCCAGCAGCTTCTCTGCCATGAACACTGAAGCTTTCTTT.

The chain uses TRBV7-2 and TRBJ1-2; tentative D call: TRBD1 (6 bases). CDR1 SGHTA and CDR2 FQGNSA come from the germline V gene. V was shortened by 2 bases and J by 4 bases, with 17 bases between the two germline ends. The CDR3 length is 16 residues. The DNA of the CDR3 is TGTGCCAGCAGCTTAATCGCAGGGGAGGCATCCTATGGCTACACCTTC. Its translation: CASSLIAGEASYGYTF.